This T cell receptor (beta chain) was observed in a study of T cells in Graves' hyperthyroidism and ophthalmopathy. Using RNA transcripts as the source, TCR beta CDR3 regions were amplified. HTBI primers were employed in a first-round RT-PCR of the TCR CDR3. TCRdb called the multiplex PCR reads again in MiXCR, with one record for every CDR3 protein. Of over 120,000 distinct CDR3 sequences in the sample, 22% were seen once. The CDR3 has 13 amino acids. Germline assignment: CDR1 LGHDT and CDR2 YNNKEL (reference sequence). Trimming took 1 base from V and 5 from J, leaving 7 bases between them. The sample was blood. The origin of this receptor is a woman in her fifties or sixties with Graves' hyperthyroidism that later progressed to Graves' ophthalmopathy. The gene calls are TRBV3-1 and TRBJ2-3; D perhaps matches TRBD2 (5 bases). The CDR3: CASSQGGIDTQYF. The CDR3 DNA reads as TGTGCCAGCAGCCAAGGAGGGATAGATACGCAGTATTTT.